This T cell receptor beta chain was sequenced during a study of blood T cell repertoires in COVID-19 (TCRdb year 2020). With regard to the full study: Collaborator samples came from the United States, Italy and Spain and covered acute and convalescent phases of COVID-19. The prospective study material was composed of cDNA or gDNA derived from T cells, B-cell-depleted T cells, or PBMCs. Subjects who had been exposed to COVID-19, were actively infected with it, or had recovered from it provided the deeply sampled blood TCRbeta repertoires that made up the dataset. A freely available public database, intended as a resource for researchers studying the immune response to SARS-CoV-2, is where the repertoires were released. The samples were drawn from two sources: the first 160 participants of the ongoing ImmuneRACE study, and 1,200 or so subjects contributed by 6 global collaborators. A de-identified subject ID, COVID-19 status, age in years and sex were almost always included in the sample metadata. Where available, HLA class I and class II types were obtained from metadata supplied by the sample provider rather than from assay-based typing. Summary of the overall study and its limitations: How much clinical and demographic metadata was included differed by source and by participant, and the metadata was provided uncurated.

TCRbeta CDR3 regions were amplified from genomic DNA by means of the immunoSEQ Assay, a bias-controlled multiplex PCR. In the source study's methods: Within the assay, amplification of reference gene primers was used to estimate how many nucleated cells each sample contained. To quantify the absolute abundance of each unique TCRbeta CDR3 rearrangement, sequence reads were collapsed and filtered. For each sample, productive Simpson clonality was calculated as the square root of Simpson's diversity index over productive rearrangements. Not all clones reach the TCRdb copy of this immuneACCESS table, which keeps in-frame sequences only. Checked studies attribute under half of the gap to unresolved V genes and leave the rest unexplained. Clonal size and the V and J genes are those of that table, whereas D and trimming came from the DNA. For this sample the table gives some 110,000 clones, of which over 65% were detected only once. The leading ten clones occupy approximately 2.1% of the sample.

As for this clone: Its antigen is not yet known. No base qualities exist here, and no much larger clone lies one base off it.

Collaborating institutions collected whole blood in K2EDTA tubes following their own protocols. For TCRbeta analysis, collaborator samples were shipped as frozen whole blood, as isolated PBMCs, or as DNA extracted from either sample type. Its CDR3 holds 15 amino acids, cysteine through phenylalanine. CDR3 DNA only is kept here, 45 bases in frame from base 1. For this chain, trimming is 3 bases at the V end and 9 bases at the J end, and the number of junction bases without a gene match is 8. CDR1 and CDR2, looked up from the germline V gene (reference sequence), are SGHAT and FQDESV. The sequence derives from a man aged 30 to 45 with acute or convalescent COVID-19. Sequenced: peripheral blood. The rearranged segments are TRBV11-1 and TRBJ2-1, with 10 bases aligning to TRBD2. The nucleotides read TGTGCCAGCAGCTTTGGGGCTAGCGGGAGTGGTGAGCAGTTCTTC. Its protein is CASSFGASGSGEQFF.